Shown below are 27 T cell receptor beta chains from a single sample sequenced in a study of PD-L1 blockade in urothelial cancer (dated by TCRdb to about 2017). According to the study, the label for this sample's time point signals: pretreatment peripheral blood. The method was the immunoSEQ multiplex PCR assay. Sourced from immuneACCESS, this table was stored by TCRdb with only in-frame sequences that have V and J called. A share of the clones is absent; for the studies checked, an unresolved V gene accounts for under half, and the remainder has no known explanation. This sample comprises some 100,000 clones, about 90% of them detected only once. The ten largest clones take up about 0.89% of the sample. The specimen comprised PBMCs, sampled around atezolizumab (anti-PD-L1) treatment. Receptors originate from a woman older than 75 with urothelial cancer.

This chain connects TRBV27 to TRBJ1-2; D is unclear. CDR3 length: 14 residues. Germline-derived CDR1 and CDR2 are MNHEY and SMNVEV (reference sequence). Trimming removed 5 bases at V and 8 bases at J, with 18 bases between. CDR3: CASSPNERVRGYTF. CDR3 nucleotides: TGTGCCAGCAGTCCGAATGAACGGGTGCGGGGCTACACCTTC.

This sequence joins TRBV18 and TRBJ2-7; a weak D match, TRBD2 (5 bases). Looked up from germline, CDR1 is KGHSH and CDR2 is LQKENI. V was trimmed by 4 bases and J by 2 bases, leaving 6 bases between them. This CDR3 region has 12 residues. The CDR3 loop reads CASSLGAYEQYF. The CDR3 DNA reads as TGTGCCAGCTCACTGGGAGCCTACGAGCAGTACTTC.

The rearrangement links TRBV19 to TRBJ2-3; 7 nucleotides line up with TRBD1. This CDR3 spans 15 amino acids. CDR1 is LNHDA, CDR2 SQIVND, per germline (reference sequence). V lost 1 base and J lost 3; bases outside the gene matches: 4. The DNA for the CDR3 is TGTGCCAGTAGTATAGGACAGGGATGGACAGATACGCAGTATTTT. This sequence encodes CASSIGQGWTDTQYF. Full variable domain (remainder filled in from reference TRBV19 and TRBJ2-3): DGGITQSPKYLFRKEGQNVTLSCEQNLNHDAMYWYRQDPGQGLRLIYYSQIVNDFQKGDIAEGYSVSREKKESFPLTVTSAQKNPTAFYLCASSIGQGWTDTQYFGPGTRLTVL.

This clone was observed a handful of times. V is TRBV5-1 and J is TRBJ1-1; no firm D call. V was clipped by 4 bases and J by 2 bases, with 12 bases between them. The length of the CDR3 is 14 residues. The germline CDR1 and CDR2 sequences are SGHRS and YFSETQ. DNA for the CDR3: TGCGCCAGCAGCGAGGCCCTTATAAACACTGAAGCTTTCTTT. It translates to CASSEALINTEAFF.

The chain links TRBV18 to TRBJ1-5; 8 bases align to TRBD1. Germline CDR1 and CDR2: KGHSH and LQKENI. This CDR3 is 18 amino acids long. Trimming cost V 0 bases and J 3 bases; bases outside gene matches: 10. For the CDR3, the DNA is TGTGCCAGCTCACCACCGAGGGGCCAGGGGGCATCCAATCAGCCCCAGCATTTT. Translation: CASSPPRGQGASNQPQHF.

The V gene is TRBV28, the J gene TRBJ1-2; TRBD1 aligns across 8 bases. The CDR3 is 13 residues long. In germline, CDR1 is MDHEN, CDR2 SYDVKM. After removal of 10 bases from V and 1 base from J, the junction contained 5 bases not matched to a gene. CDR3 DNA: TGTGCCACCTGGGACAGGAGTAACTATGGCTACACCTTC. Its translation: CATWDRSNYGYTF.

The chain employs TRBV5-1 and TRBJ2-1, with 8 bases that match TRBD2. This CDR3 contains 17 residues. From germline, CDR1 is SGHRS and CDR2 YFSETQ. V was clipped by 1 base and J by 5 bases; unmatched bases: 11. This chain's CDR3 is CASSLTGGGGNDNEQFF. The CDR3 bases are TGCGCCAGCAGCTTGACGGGAGGGGGAGGGAACGACAATGAGCAGTTCTTC.

The rearrangement uses TRBV10-3 and TRBJ2-1; 9 bases fit TRBD2. Germline V lookup: CDR1 ENHRY, CDR2 SYGVKD. This CDR3 contains 16 residues. The trim removed 8 bases at V and 5 bases at J, leaving 13 bases unmatched. The CDR3 nucleotides are TGTGCCATCGCGAATCTAGCGGGGTCTCGGCACAATGAGCAGTTCTTC. Its protein product is CAIANLAGSRHNEQFF.

This clone has just one count. J is TRBJ2-2 and V is TRBV12-5; D is perhaps TRBD2 (5 bases). This CDR3 is 14 amino acids long. The V end was cut by 9 bases, the J end by 2 bases, with 13 bases between. Per germline, CDR1 LGHNT and CDR2 FRNRAP. The CDR3 protein is CASSPGLNTGELFF. CDR3 bases: TGTGCTAGCAGCCCCGGACTTAACACCGGGGAGCTGTTTTTT.

This chain joins TRBV28 and TRBJ2-7; TRBD2 matches at 12 bases. The ends lost 5 bases at V and 2 bases at J; junction bases unmatched: 10. This CDR3 contains 17 residues. CDR1 is MDHEN and CDR2 is SYDVKM in the germline V gene. CDR3 DNA sequence: TGTGCCAGCAGTCCTGGGACTAGCGGGTACCGCACCTACGAGCAGTACTTC. Translating it yields CASSPGTSGYRTYEQYF.

V and J are TRBV30 and TRBJ2-1; D perhaps matches TRBD1 (6 bases). Looked up from germline, CDR1 is GTSNPN and CDR2 is SVGIG (reference sequence). V shed 0 bases and J shed 5 bases, with 17 bases lying between them. CDR3 length: 16 amino acids. CDR3 sequence reads: CAWSVRQGPRDNEQFF. The DNA of the CDR3 is TGTGCCTGGAGTGTACGGCAGGGGCCCCGTGACAATGAGCAGTTCTTC.

This sequence joins TRBV30 and TRBJ1-1; D might be TRBD1 (6 bases). Trimming took off 7 bases at V and 0 bases at J, with 18 bases between the two ends. CDR1 GTSNPN and CDR2 SVGIG come from the germline V gene (reference sequence). The CDR3 contains 15 residues. The CDR3 is CASTGFSIMNTEAFF. For the CDR3, the DNA is TGTGCCTCAACAGGGTTTAGTATTATGAACACTGAAGCTTTCTTT.

A remark on this clone: This specimen includes other DNA sequences encoding the same CDR3. The chain uses TRBV9 and TRBJ2-1, with 7 bases that match TRBD1. J gave up 0 bases and V 1 base, and 1 base lay outside the gene matches. Germline-derived CDR1 and CDR2 are SGDLS and YYNGEE. CDR3 length: 15 amino acids. CDR3 sequence (DNA): TGTGCCAGCAGCGTATCAGGGGGCTCCTACAATGAGCAGTTCTTC. This encodes CASSVSGGSYNEQFF.

The rearrangement joins TRBV6-5 to TRBJ2-6; D possibly corresponds to TRBD1 (6 bases). V shed 6 bases and J shed 4 bases, with 13 bases lying between them. Per the germline V gene, CDR1 is MNHEY and CDR2 is SVGAGI. This CDR3 is built from 15 residues. CDR3 nucleotide sequence: TGTGCCAGCAGATCAGGGGCAGTCGGGGCCAACGTCCTGACTTTC. Encoded protein: CASRSGAVGANVLTF.

V gene TRBV9 combines with J gene TRBJ1-5, with a tentative D call TRBD1 (5 bases). CDR1 and CDR2 (germline): SGDLS, YYNGEE. The CDR3 is made up of 14 amino acids. V was clipped by 4 bases and J by 4 bases, with 12 bases between them. The CDR3 is CASSNGAANQPQHF. Here the CDR3 DNA reads TGTGCCAGCAGCAATGGGGCAGCAAATCAGCCCCAGCATTTT.

The chain is built from TRBV27 and TRBJ1-1; tentatively, D is TRBD1 (5 bases). The CDR3 has 13 residues. Trimming took off 6 bases at V and 4 bases at J, with 12 bases between the two ends. The germline gives CDR1 MNHEY, CDR2 SMNVEV (reference sequence). DNA of the CDR3: TGTGCCAGCAGGAAGGGTAGGGGCACTGAAGCTTTCTTT. The encoded protein is CASRKGRGTEAFF.

V usage is TRBV5-1 and J usage is TRBJ2-3; 8 bases agree with TRBD2. This CDR3 has 16 residues. The germline V gene encodes CDR1 SGHRS and CDR2 YFSETQ. The J segment lost 1 base and the V segment lost 0 bases, leaving 4 bases of the junction unmatched. The CDR3 coding sequence is TGCGCCAGCAGCTTGGCCACTAGCGGAGGCACAGATACGCAGTATTTT. Residues: CASSLATSGGTDTQYF. Filled out from reference TRBV5-1 and TRBJ2-3, the complete variable domain reads KAGVTQTPRYLIKTRGQQVTLSCSPISGHRSVSWYQQTPGQGLQFLFEYFSETQRNKGNFPGRFSGRQFSNSRSEMNVSTLELGDSALYLCASSLATSGGTDTQYFGPGTRLTVL.

V and J are TRBV19 and TRBJ2-1; a weak D match, TRBD2 (5 bases). Germline V gives CDR1 LNHDA, CDR2 SQIVND (reference sequence). The V end was cut by 0 bases, the J end by 2 bases, with 8 bases between. This CDR3 comprises 15 residues. The CDR3 region has the DNA TGTGCCAGTAGTATAGACAGGAGGACCTACAATGAGCAGTTCTTC. Protein: CASSIDRRTYNEQFF.

The chain couples TRBV7-9 to TRBJ1-2; D unresolved. In germline, CDR1 is SEHNR, CDR2 FQNEAQ (reference sequence). V gave up 1 base and J gave up 2 bases, with 5 bases separating them. The CDR3 length is 13 residues. DNA of the CDR3: TGTGCCAGCAGCTTAGAACAGAACTATGGCTACACCTTC. Translated: CASSLEQNYGYTF.

The J gene is TRBJ2-1, the V gene TRBV9; no firm D call. Trimming removed 0 bases from V and 3 bases from J, with 7 bases in between. This CDR3 is built from 14 residues. Germline assignment: CDR1 SGDLS and CDR2 YYNGEE. CDR3 in DNA: TGTGCCAGCAGCGTAGACCTCAGCTACAATGAGCAGTTCTTC. Its protein is CASSVDLSYNEQFF. Full variable domain (outside the CDR3, taken from reference TRBV9 and TRBJ2-1): DSGVTQTPKHLITATGQRVTLRCSPRSGDLSVYWYQQSLDQGLQFLIQYYNGEERAKGNILERFSAQQFPDLHSELNLSSLELGDSALYFCASSVDLSYNEQFFGPGTRLTVL.

V usage is TRBV7-8 and J usage is TRBJ2-2; TRBD2 is a possible D gene (6 bases). The length of the CDR3 is 14 residues. Trimming removed 4 bases from V and 6 bases from J, with 12 bases in between. Germline CDR1 reads SGHVS; CDR2 reads FQNEAQ. The CDR3 loop reads CASSYPWEAGELFF. CDR3 coding DNA: TGTGCCAGCAGCTACCCGTGGGAGGCCGGGGAGCTGTTTTTT.

The chain joins TRBV9 to TRBJ1-3, with D maybe TRBD1 (6 bases). The CDR3 is made up of 13 amino acids. CDR1 SGDLS and CDR2 YYNGEE come from the germline V gene. V lost 3 bases and J lost 9, with 13 bases in between. For the CDR3, the DNA is TGTGCCAGCAGCGGAGGGGGAGTTGGCACCATATATTTT. Protein: CASSGGGVGTIYF. The variable domain in full, with the rest retrieved from reference TRBV9 and TRBJ1-3, is DSGVTQTPKHLITATGQRVTLRCSPRSGDLSVYWYQQSLDQGLQFLIQYYNGEERAKGNILERFSAQQFPDLHSELNLSSLELGDSALYFCASSGGGVGTIYFGEGSWLTVV.

The chain has TRBV5-4 and TRBJ2-3, with 9 bases aligning to TRBD1. The V segment lost 10 bases and the J segment 1 base; nucleotides outside the gene matches: 16. CDR1 and CDR2 (germline): SGHNT, YYREEE (reference sequence). The CDR3 covers 17 residues. The CDR3 protein is CAPLGQNRDRGTDTQYF. For the CDR3, the DNA is TGTGCCCCTTTAGGCCAAAACCGGGACAGGGGCACAGATACGCAGTATTTT.

This chain uses TRBV28 with TRBJ2-1, with D unresolved. CDR3 size: 15 residues. From germline, CDR1 is MDHEN and CDR2 SYDVKM. The V gene lost 5 bases and the J gene lost 1 base, with 12 bases spanning the gap. In DNA, the CDR3 is TGTGCCAGCAGTCGACGGGTGTCATCCTACAATGAGCAGTTCTTC. It encodes CASSRRVSSYNEQFF.

The CDR3: CSVWGGKTDTQYF. CDR3 DNA sequence: TGCAGCGTTTGGGGGGGTAAAACAGATACGCAGTATTTT. The gene calls are TRBV29-1 and TRBJ2-3; 7 bases map to TRBD2. With 5 bases clipped from V and 3 bases from J, the junction kept 5 bases outside the gene matches. Germline assignment: CDR1 SQVTM and CDR2 ANQGSEA. The CDR3 extends over 13 amino acids.

The V call is TRBV2, the J call TRBJ2-1; 11 nucleotides match TRBD2. Germline V gene sequence: CDR1 SNHLY, CDR2 FYNNEI. CDR3 length equals 17 residues. V lost 5 bases to trimming and J lost 7 bases; unmatched junction nucleotides: 13. CDR3 nucleotide sequence: TGTGCCAGCAGTAAACTAGCGGGAGCGGGATTTCTTAATGAGCAGTTCTTC. The encoded protein is CASSKLAGAGFLNEQFF.

The V call is TRBV7-6, the J call TRBJ2-5, with 7 bases identical to TRBD1. The CDR3 spans 18 residues. The ends lost 5 bases at V and 2 bases at J; junction bases unmatched: 17. Germline CDR1 SGHVS, CDR2 FNYEAQ. CDR3: CASSPPAWTGRGQETQYF. The DNA for the CDR3 is TGTGCCAGCAGCCCCCCAGCCTGGACAGGACGAGGGCAAGAGACCCAGTACTTC.